The 18 T cell receptor beta chains below all came from one sample that was sequenced in a study of shared clonotypes between healthy human individuals. The data were produced by immunoSEQ multiplex PCR, yet TCRdb's version contains in-frame clones alone and is incomplete. The sample lists some 2,500,000 clones; roughly 93% were seen once. The sequenced sample was naive CD4+ T cells from PBMCs. Subset denoted: CD45RA+ positively selected. These receptors were collected from a man younger than 30 in good health. Some clones in this sample may be carry-over from other donors' samples.

This chain links TRBV28 with TRBJ2-1; 7 nucleotides align to TRBD1. The CDR3 runs to 15 residues. The germline V gene encodes CDR1 MDHEN and CDR2 SYDVKM. V was pared by 6 bases and J by 4 bases, with 9 bases of the junction left unmatched. CDR3 sequence: CASRPPGTAYNEQFF. DNA of the CDR3: TGTGCCAGCAGGCCCCCCGGGACAGCATACAATGAGCAGTTCTTC.

CDR3 loop: CASSLFRDRAYEQYF. The DNA for the CDR3 is TGTGCCAGCAGCTTGTTCCGTGACAGGGCCTACGAGCAGTACTTC. V gene TRBV5-6 combines with J gene TRBJ2-5; 7 positions match TRBD1. The J call may not be correct, given that the DNA end is closer to TRBJ2-7. The germline V gene has CDR1 SGHDT and CDR2 YYEEEE. The CDR3 contains 15 residues.

The chain uses TRBV29-1 and TRBJ2-7, with 11 bases lining up with TRBD2. Trimming took 4 bases from V and 3 from J; bases not matched to a gene: 5. Germline V CDR1 and CDR2: SQVTM, ANQGSEA. This CDR3 spans 14 amino acids. DNA for the CDR3: TGCAGCGTTGCCCGACTAGCGGGGAGCTACGAGCAGTACTTC. It yields the protein CSVARLAGSYEQYF.

This chain joins TRBV27 and TRBJ2-7, with 8 bases aligning to TRBD1. Germline CDR1 MNHEY, CDR2 SMNVEV (reference sequence). V shed 5 bases and J 0 bases; nucleotides not matched to a gene: 6. This CDR3 has 15 amino acids. Here the CDR3 DNA reads TGTGCCAGCAGTACCTGGACAGGGAGCTCCTACGAGCAGTACTTC. This codes for CASSTWTGSSYEQYF.

This chain uses TRBV5-1 with TRBJ2-7, with 14 bases identical to TRBD2. Trimming removed 5 bases from V and 6 bases from J; junction bases left unmatched: 16. In germline, CDR1 is SGHRS, CDR2 YFSETQ. This CDR3 has 18 residues. CDR3 amino acids: CASRLRLAGGPSNSEQYF. CDR3 nucleotides: TGCGCCAGCAGACTTAGACTAGCGGGAGGGCCCTCCAATTCCGAGCAGTACTTC.

The chain links TRBV9 to TRBJ1-5; a possible D gene is TRBD1 (6 bases). The V end lost 0 bases, the J end lost 6 bases, and 13 bases lay between the germline ends. Germline assignment: CDR1 SGDLS and CDR2 YYNGEE. The CDR3 is 15 residues long. The CDR3: CASSVGSTTGQPQHF. The CDR3 DNA reads as TGTGCCAGCAGCGTAGGTTCGACGACAGGTCAGCCCCAGCATTTT.

The J gene is TRBJ2-1, the V gene TRBV5-1; tentatively, D is TRBD2 (6 bases). Between the trimmed V and J ends, which lost 1 base and 3 bases, there was a span of 11 bases. The length of the CDR3 is 15 residues. Germline V lookup: CDR1 SGHRS, CDR2 YFSETQ. The CDR3 nucleotides are TGCGCCAGCAGCTTGCTAGCTAGCGACTACAATGAGCAGTTCTTC. Translated, it gives CASSLLASDYNEQFF.

A remark on this clone: Other DNA sequences in the same sample also yield this CDR3. V and J are TRBV18 and TRBJ1-3; the D is unclear. This CDR3 is 15 amino acids long. The germline V gene encodes CDR1 KGHSH and CDR2 LQKENI. Trimming took off 0 bases at V and 0 bases at J, with 6 bases between the two ends. The CDR3 nucleotides are TGTGCCAGCTCACCACCATCCCTCTCTGGAAACACCATATATTTT. Encoded protein: CASSPPSLSGNTIYF.

The V gene is TRBV18, the J gene TRBJ1-4; the D is unclear. The germline V gene has CDR1 KGHSH and CDR2 LQKENI. The CDR3 covers 14 residues. Deletions cut 6 bases from V and 7 bases from J, with 15 bases between. CDR3 amino acids: CASSPGIAVEKLFF. For the CDR3, the DNA is TGTGCCAGCTCGCCAGGAATTGCGGTTGAAAAACTGTTTTTT.

The chain recombines TRBV7-9 with TRBJ2-1; 8 bases fit TRBD1. This CDR3 region has 17 residues. Germline V CDR1 and CDR2: SEHNR, FQNEAQ (reference sequence). Unmatched junction bases numbered 14, after V lost 5 bases and J lost 5 bases. The CDR3 DNA is TGTGCCAGCAGCACGACAACCGGGACAGGTCTCCACAATGAGCAGTTCTTC. As protein: CASSTTTGTGLHNEQFF.

The V gene is TRBV6-1, the J gene TRBJ1-1; 8 bases map to TRBD1. The V gene's germline CDR1 is MNHNS and CDR2 SASEGT. The CDR3 runs 15 residues. Losses at the gene ends were 6 bases for V and 3 bases for J; bases not matched to a gene: 9. For the CDR3, the DNA is TGTGCCAGCAGGGATTACAGGGGGGGACACACTGAAGCTTTCTTT. The encoded protein is CASRDYRGGHTEAFF.

The chain couples TRBV27 to TRBJ1-5; no clear D gene. From germline, CDR1 is MNHEY and CDR2 SMNVEV (reference sequence). Between the trimmed V and J ends, which lost 6 bases and 2 bases, there was a span of 20 bases. The CDR3 runs to 17 residues. This CDR3 reads CASSSLHGPWGNQPQHF. The CDR3 nucleotides are TGTGCCAGCAGCTCACTCCATGGCCCTTGGGGCAATCAGCCCCAGCATTTT.

This chain connects TRBV19 to TRBJ1-6; 11 bases are a match to TRBD1. V gave up 7 bases and J gave up 9 bases; unmatched junction bases: 8. Germline CDR1 is LNHDA and CDR2 is SQIVND (reference sequence). This CDR3 is built from 15 residues. The CDR3, as DNA: TGTGCCAGTACCCCCGGACAGGGGGCGACTTCACCCCTCCACTTT. Protein sequence: CASTPGQGATSPLHF.

The CDR3: CASSLFSGGQETQYF. CDR3 nucleotides: TGTGCCAGCAGCTTATTTAGCGGGGGGCAAGAGACCCAGTACTTC. J is TRBJ2-5 and V is TRBV11-1; 10 nucleotides agree with TRBD2. This CDR3 spans 15 amino acids. V shed 2 bases, J shed 2 bases, and the junction held 2 bases outside the gene matches. The germline V gene has CDR1 SGHAT and CDR2 FQDESV (reference sequence).

This chain uses TRBV6-6 with TRBJ1-4; 7 bases are shared with TRBD1. J was trimmed by 2 bases and V by 6 bases; bases with no gene match: 9. The CDR3 has 16 amino acids. Germline V gives CDR1 MNHNY, CDR2 SVGAGI (reference sequence). CDR3 bases: TGTGCCAGCAGGCAGACAGGGATGCACACTAATGAAAAACTGTTTTTT. Its translation: CASRQTGMHTNEKLFF.

The chain is built from TRBV2 and TRBJ1-5; D ambiguous. Looked up from germline, CDR1 is SNHLY and CDR2 is FYNNEI. The V gene lost 3 bases and the J gene lost 5 bases, with 2 bases spanning the gap. The CDR3 loop spans 11 amino acids. Here the CDR3 reads CASSDHQPQHF. The CDR3 DNA follows: TGTGCCAGCAGTGACCATCAGCCCCAGCATTTT. Complete variable domain (other parts from reference TRBV2 and TRBJ1-5): EPEVTQTPSHQVTQMGQEVILRCVPISNHLYFYWYRQILGQKVEFLVSFYNNEISEKSEIFDDQFSVERPDGSNFTLKIRSTKLEDSAMYFCASSDHQPQHFGDGTRLSIL.

The J gene is TRBJ2-1, the V gene TRBV18, with D tentatively TRBD1 or TRBD2 (8 bases each). This CDR3 has 18 amino acids. Germline V gene sequence: CDR1 KGHSH, CDR2 LQKENI. V was pared by 2 bases and J by 7 bases, with 24 bases between. The CDR3 nucleotides are TGTGCCAGCTCACCAGGGACAGGTACGAGCGGGAGAGGTAATGAGCAGTTCTTC. This translates into CASSPGTGTSGRGNEQFF.

The rearrangement joins TRBV6-5 to TRBJ1-1; TRBD1 might be the D (6 bases). Germline V gives CDR1 MNHEY, CDR2 SVGAGI. V was clipped by 6 bases and J by 0 bases, with 14 bases between them. The CDR3 consists of 15 residues. This chain's CDR3 is CASRRVDRVNTEAFF. DNA of the CDR3: TGTGCCAGCAGAAGAGTGGACAGAGTGAACACTGAAGCTTTCTTT.